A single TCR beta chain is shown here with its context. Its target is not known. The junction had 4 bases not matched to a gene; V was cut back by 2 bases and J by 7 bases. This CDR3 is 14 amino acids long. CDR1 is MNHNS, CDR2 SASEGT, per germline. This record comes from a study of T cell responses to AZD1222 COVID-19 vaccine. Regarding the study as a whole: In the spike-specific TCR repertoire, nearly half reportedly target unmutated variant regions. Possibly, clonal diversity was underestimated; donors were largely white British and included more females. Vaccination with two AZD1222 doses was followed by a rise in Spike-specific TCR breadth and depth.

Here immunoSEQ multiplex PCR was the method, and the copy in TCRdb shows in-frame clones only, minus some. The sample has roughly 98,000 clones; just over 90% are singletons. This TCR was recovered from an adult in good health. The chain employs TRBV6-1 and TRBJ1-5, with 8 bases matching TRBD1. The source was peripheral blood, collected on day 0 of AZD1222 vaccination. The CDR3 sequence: CASSERGQAQPQHF. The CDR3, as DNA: TGTGCCAGCAGTGAACGGGGACAGGCACAGCCCCAGCATTTT.